This T cell receptor beta chain was observed in a study of cytomegalovirus exposure and HLA in healthy donors. Germline CDR1 MGHDK, CDR2 SYGVNS. V lost 3 bases and J 0 bases, leaving 7 bases between the germline ends. CDR3 length: 14 amino acids. The PCR used 60 Vbeta and 13 Jbeta primers. Some clones are missing from TCRdb's copy, which holds only in-frame ones; the method was immunoSEQ multiplex PCR. The profile shows tens of thousands of clones, approximately 80% of them singletons. Material: PBMCs. The genes are TRBV25-1 and TRBJ2-3, with D perhaps matching TRBD2 (5 bases). This receptor was taken from a woman in her twenties or thirties in good health and CMV-seronegative. The CDR3 coding sequence is TGTGCCAGCAGTGATGAGGGCAGCACAGATACGCAGTATTTT. It codes for CASSDEGSTDTQYF.